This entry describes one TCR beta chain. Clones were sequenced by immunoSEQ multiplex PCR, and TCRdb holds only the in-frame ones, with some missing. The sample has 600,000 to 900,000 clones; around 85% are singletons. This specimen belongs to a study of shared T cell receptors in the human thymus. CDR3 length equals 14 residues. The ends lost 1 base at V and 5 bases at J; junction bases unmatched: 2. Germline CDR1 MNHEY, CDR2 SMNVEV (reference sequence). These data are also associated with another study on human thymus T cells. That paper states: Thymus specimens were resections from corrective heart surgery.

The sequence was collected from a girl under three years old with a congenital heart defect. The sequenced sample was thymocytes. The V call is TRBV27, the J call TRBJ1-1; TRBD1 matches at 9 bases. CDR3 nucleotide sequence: TGTGCCAGCAGTTTATTCGGGACAGGGACTGAAGCTTTCTTT. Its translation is CASSLFGTGTEAFF.